A selection of T cell receptor beta chains follows, all from one sample in a study of graft-versus-host responses after intestinal transplantation. Generated by immunoSEQ multiplex PCR, the TCRdb table keeps only in-frame clones and is missing some. The table lists roughly 89,000 clones, 90% to 95% of them singletons, with over 0.08% in the top ten. These receptors' antigens are unknown. This sample comprised unstimulated CD4+ T cells sorted from spleen or lymph node cells, obtained before intestinal transplant. The source of these receptors is a human donor who received an intestinal transplant. The CDR3 runs from the conserved cysteine through the conserved F or W. D genes are given only for firm matches. Expanded clones get a size class; other rows say once, few or many, or leave the size out.

D,J,V,size,DNA,CDR3
NA,TRBJ2-7,TRBV11-2,NA,TGTGCCAGCAGGGACAGCCTAGAGTTCTACGAGCAGTACTTC,CASRDSLEFYEQYF
NA,TRBJ1-1,TRBV5-1,NA,TGCGCCAGCAGCTTGGGGGACTTAAAGGGACGGAAGAACACTGAAGCTTTCTTT,CASSLGDLKGRKNTEAFF
TRBD1,TRBJ2-3,TRBV9,NA,TGTGCCAGCAGCGAAACAGGGGGCGCGGATACGCAGTATTTT,CASSETGGADTQYF
NA,TRBJ2-3,TRBV11-2,NA,TGTGCCAGCAGCTTAGGTACCGGGACAGATACGCAGTATTTT,CASSLGTGTDTQYF
TRBD1,TRBJ1-1,TRBV30,NA,TGTGCCTGGAGTATGACAGGGGGGTTTGAAGCTTTCTTT,CAWSMTGGFEAFF
TRBD1,TRBJ1-1,TRBV30,NA,TGTGCCTGGAGACCTTGGGGACAGGGGCGAAACTATTACACTGAAGCTTTCTTT,CAWRPWGQGRNYYTEAFF
TRBD1,TRBJ1-4,TRBV19,NA,TGTGCCAGTAGTACGGGACAGGGAGTATCTGAAAAACTGTTTTTT,CASSTGQGVSEKLFF
TRBD1,TRBJ2-1,TRBV6-5,NA,TGTGCCAGCAGTTTCGGACAGGGGACTTACAATGAGCAGTTCTTC,CASSFGQGTYNEQFF
TRBD1,TRBJ1-1,TRBV5-1,NA,TGCGCCAGCAGCGACAGGGAGTTGAACACTGAAGCTTTCTTT,CASSDRELNTEAFF
NA,TRBJ1-2,TRBV6-1,NA,TGTGCCAGCAGTGAAGCGGGTCTTGGGGAGGGCTATGGCTACACCTTC,CASSEAGLGEGYGYTF
TRBD2,TRBJ2-3,TRBV9,NA,TGTGCCAGCAGCCGAAGGACTAGCGGGGGGGCAGATACGCAGTATTTT,CASSRRTSGGADTQYF
TRBD1,TRBJ1-1,TRBV19,NA,TGTGCCAGTAGTACTCGGACAGGGGTGAACACTGAAGCTTTCTTT,CASSTRTGVNTEAFF
NA,TRBJ2-2,TRBV5-5,NA,TGTGCCAGCAGCTCCGGACAGAGGAACACCGGGGAGCTGTTTTTT,CASSSGQRNTGELFF
TRBD1,TRBJ1-5,TRBV6-6,once,TGTGCCAGCAGGGGGACAGGGGTTCTGAGCAATCAGCCCCAGCATTTT,CASRGTGVLSNQPQHF
NA,TRBJ2-7,TRBV7-9,NA,TGTGCCAGCAGCGCTCGCGGGGGTCACAGGGCCTTGTACTTC,CASSARGGHRALYF
TRBD1,TRBJ1-2,TRBV7-9,NA,TGTGCCAGCAGCCCGGACAGGGGAAACGATGGCTACACCTTC,CASSPDRGNDGYTF
TRBD1,TRBJ1-4,TRBV7-8,NA,TGTGCCAGCAGGCGACGGACAGGCTCTAATGAAAAACTGTTTTTT,CASRRRTGSNEKLFF
NA,TRBJ1-5,TRBV30,NA,TGTGCCTGGAGTCAGGATTACAGTCAGCCCCAGCATTTT,CAWSQDYSQPQHF
TRBD1,TRBJ2-1,TRBV19,once,TGTGCCAGTAGTACCTTCGGGGGACAGGGGTTGAATGAGCAGTTCTTC,CASSTFGGQGLNEQFF